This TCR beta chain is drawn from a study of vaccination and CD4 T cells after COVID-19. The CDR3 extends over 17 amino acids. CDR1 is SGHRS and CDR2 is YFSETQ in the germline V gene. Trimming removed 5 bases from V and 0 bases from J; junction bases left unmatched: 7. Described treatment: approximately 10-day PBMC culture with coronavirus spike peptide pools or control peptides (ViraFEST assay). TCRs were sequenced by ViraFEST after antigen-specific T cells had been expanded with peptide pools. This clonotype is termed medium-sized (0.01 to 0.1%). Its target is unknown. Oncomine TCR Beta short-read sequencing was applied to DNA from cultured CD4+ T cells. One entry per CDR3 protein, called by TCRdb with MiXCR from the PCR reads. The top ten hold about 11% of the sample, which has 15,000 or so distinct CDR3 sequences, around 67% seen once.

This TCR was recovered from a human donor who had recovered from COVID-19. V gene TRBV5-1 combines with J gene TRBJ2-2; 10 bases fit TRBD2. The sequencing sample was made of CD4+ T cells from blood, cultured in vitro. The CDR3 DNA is TGCGCCAGCAGATGGGCTAGCGGGAGCCCGAACACCGGGGAGCTGTTTTTT. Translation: CASRWASGSPNTGELFF.